This record covers a single TCR beta chain. Antigen unknown. Germline CDR1 is MGHRA and CDR2 is YSYEKL. J lost 6 bases, V lost 0 bases, and 10 bases had no gene match. The CDR3 sequence is 16 residues long. This sample is part of a study of T cells after yellow fever vaccination. TCRdb passed the 5' RACE reads through MiXCR, listing each CDR3 protein once. The sample has 250,000 to 300,000 distinct CDR3 sequences; roughly 5% are singletons. Study-wide results and limits: A small proportion of clonotypes was detected in both the CD4 and CD8 compartments. Detected again after the booster were most primary-vaccination clones, at 95% to 98% CD4 and more than 70% CD8.

The specimen was CD4+ T cells sorted from PBMCs, collected on the day of the yellow fever booster vaccination. The source is a man younger than 35 who received the YFV17D yellow fever vaccine. This chain uses TRBV4-1 with TRBJ1-1, with 7 bases identical to TRBD1. CDR3 sequence reads: CASSQDFRRGLPEAFF. Here the CDR3 DNA reads TGCGCCAGCAGCCAAGATTTTCGCAGGGGGTTGCCTGAAGCTTTCTTT.